This TCR beta chain comes out of a study of blood T cell repertoires in COVID-19. Study at large: The United States, Italy and Spain were the sources of the acute and convalescent COVID-19 samples. PBMCs, B-cell-depleted T cells, or T cells provided the cDNA or gDNA that made up the material.

CDR3 length: 15 residues. Germline V lookup: CDR1 SGDLS, CDR2 YYNGEE. V shed 0 bases and J shed 0 bases, with 6 bases lying between them. Authors' methods: Researchers report that nucleated cell counts were estimated from reference gene primer amplification. Method: immunoSEQ multiplex PCR; TCRdb's copy keeps in-frame clones and lacks some. The V and J calls and clone size come from that table; D and trimming were worked out from the DNA. Of about 250,000 clones listed, around 90% are singletons. Sequenced material: peripheral blood. This clonotype originated in a woman younger than 45 with acute or convalescent COVID-19. This rearrangement joins TRBV9 to TRBJ2-2; D is undetermined. CDR3 loop: CASSVGVSNTGELFF. The CDR3 coding sequence is TGTGCCAGCAGCGTAGGCGTCTCGAACACCGGGGAGCTGTTTTTT.